Below, 2 T cell receptor beta chains from the same sample are listed, as sequenced in a study of shared clonotypes between healthy human individuals. Profiled with immunoSEQ multiplex PCR; TCRdb holds only in-frame clones, not every one. The table lists about 92,000 clones, approximately 70% of them singletons. Sequencing was done on a sample of memory CD8+ T cells sorted from blood. Described subset: CD45RO+ cells pooled with CCR7-negative TemRA cells. The receptors here all came from a man aged 25-45 years in good health.

This sequence joins TRBV9 and TRBJ2-1; possible D gene TRBD2, 5 bases. Germline V gene data show CDR1 as SGDLS and CDR2 as YYNGEE. V lost 3 bases to trimming and J lost 0 bases, with 10 bases between them. The CDR3 runs to 15 residues. CDR3 nucleotides: TGTGCCAGCAGCGGGGTAGGGAGCTCCTACAATGAGCAGTTCTTC. Residues: CASSGVGSSYNEQFF.

Concerning this clone itself: Other DNA sequences within the sample encode an identical CDR3. This chain links TRBV11-3 with TRBJ1-1; the D is unclear. This CDR3 is built from 14 residues. V lost 0 bases and J lost 1, with 6 bases in between. Germline V CDR1 and CDR2: SGHNT, YENEEA. The DNA for the CDR3 is TGTGCCAGCAGCTTAGATTCAGGGAACACTGAAGCTTTCTTT. Translation gives CASSLDSGNTEAFF.